This TCR beta chain derives from a study of lymphopenia after photon versus proton radiotherapy. Study-wide results and limits: Post-nadir diversity loss with photons came from oligoclonal expansion, particularly CD8+ Temra cells. Better survival with proton therapy was suggested as possible, not demonstrated.

TCRdb's table, derived via immunoSEQ multiplex PCR, lists solely in-frame clones and lacks some. The sample has 40,000 to 55,000 clones; 80% to 95% are singletons. On this clone: Its antigen is currently unknown.

This clonotype was obtained from a woman between 40 and 50 years old with cholangiocarcinoma. The source material was peripheral blood, sampled from a patient treated with photon-based radiotherapy.

The CDR3 DNA follows: TGTGCCAGCAGCCCTTACTCCCCGTACTCTGGGGCCAACGTCCTGACTTTC. As protein: CASSPYSPYSGANVLTF. The chain has TRBV11-2 and TRBJ2-6; D not certain. V lost 5 bases to trimming and J lost 0 bases, with 14 bases between them. This CDR3 region has 17 residues. Germline CDR1 and CDR2: SGHAT and FQNNGV.